The 3 T cell receptor beta chains below were found in one sample sequenced in a study of cytomegalovirus exposure and HLA in healthy donors. Researchers ran the PCR with 60 Vbeta and 13 Jbeta primers. Produced via immunoSEQ multiplex PCR; TCRdb's table is partial and in-frame only. The sample lists approximately 170,000 clones; around 72% were seen once. Sequencing input: PBMCs. These TCRs come from a woman between 40 and 55 years old in good health and CMV-seropositive.

This clone was seen only a few times. This sequence joins TRBV6-6 and TRBJ1-1; D is undetermined. Germline assignment: CDR1 MNHNY and CDR2 SVGAGI (reference sequence). This CDR3 is built from 11 residues. Trimming left V 5 bases short and J 10 bases short, with 11 bases between. As DNA, the CDR3 is TGTGCCAGCAGTACCCCGGGTCCAGCTTTCTTT. Translation gives CASSTPGPAFF.

The chain is built from TRBV29-1 and TRBJ2-1; tentative D call: TRBD2 (7 bases). Germline V gene data show CDR1 as SQVTM and CDR2 as ANQGSEA. V shed 7 bases and J shed 4 bases, with 17 bases lying between them. The CDR3 is 14 residues long. As DNA, the CDR3 is TGCAGCGGGGGGGGCAGGGCCATTTACAATGAGCAGTTCTTC. Its protein is CSGGGRAIYNEQFF.

In regard to this clone: The germline gene is not matched at one end of the junction; a read error may be the cause. The chain employs TRBV7-9 and TRBJ2-7, with 11 bases identical to TRBD1. The CDR3 length is 16 residues. CDR1 is SEHNR and CDR2 is FQNEAQ in the germline V gene (reference sequence). The CDR3 protein is CSSSLTTGTGGYEQYF. The CDR3 DNA is TGTTCCAGCAGCTTAACTACCGGGACAGGGGGCTACGAGCAGTACTTC.